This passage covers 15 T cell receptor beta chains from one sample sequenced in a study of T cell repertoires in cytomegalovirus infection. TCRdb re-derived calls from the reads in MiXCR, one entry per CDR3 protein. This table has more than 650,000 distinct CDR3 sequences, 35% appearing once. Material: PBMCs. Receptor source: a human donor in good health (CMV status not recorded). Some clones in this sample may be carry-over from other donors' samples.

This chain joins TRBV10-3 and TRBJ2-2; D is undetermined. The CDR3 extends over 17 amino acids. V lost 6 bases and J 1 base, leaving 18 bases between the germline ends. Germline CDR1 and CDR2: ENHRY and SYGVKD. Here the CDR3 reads CAISRGLPNGNTGELFF. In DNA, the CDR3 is TGTGCCATCAGCAGAGGCCTACCTAATGGGAACACCGGGGAGCTGTTTTTT.

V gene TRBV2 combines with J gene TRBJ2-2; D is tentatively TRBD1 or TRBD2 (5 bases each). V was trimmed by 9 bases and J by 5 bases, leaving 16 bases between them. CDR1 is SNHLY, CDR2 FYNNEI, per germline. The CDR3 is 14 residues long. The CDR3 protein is CARRSWGKTGELFF. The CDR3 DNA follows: TGTGCCAGGAGAAGTTGGGGGAAAACCGGGGAGCTGTTTTTT. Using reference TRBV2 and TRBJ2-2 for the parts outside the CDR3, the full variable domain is EPEVTQTPSHQVTQMGQEVILRCVPISNHLYFYWYRQILGQKVEFLVSFYNNEISEKSEIFDDQFSVERPDGSNFTLKIRSTKLEDSAMYFCARRSWGKTGELFFGEGSRLTVL.

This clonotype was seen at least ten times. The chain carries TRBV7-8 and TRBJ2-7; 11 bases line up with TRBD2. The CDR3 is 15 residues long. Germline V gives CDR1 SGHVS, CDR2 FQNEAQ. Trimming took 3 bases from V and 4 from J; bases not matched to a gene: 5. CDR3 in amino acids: CASSLTSGNPYEQYF. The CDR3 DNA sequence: TGTGCCAGCAGCTTGACTAGCGGGAACCCTTACGAGCAGTACTTC.

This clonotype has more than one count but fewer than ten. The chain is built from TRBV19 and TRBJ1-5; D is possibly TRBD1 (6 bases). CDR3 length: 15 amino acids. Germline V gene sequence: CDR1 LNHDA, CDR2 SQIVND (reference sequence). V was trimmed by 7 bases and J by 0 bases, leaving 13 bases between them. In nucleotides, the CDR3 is TGTGCCAGTAATCCGGACAGAGCTAGCAATCAGCCCCAGCATTTT. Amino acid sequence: CASNPDRASNQPQHF.

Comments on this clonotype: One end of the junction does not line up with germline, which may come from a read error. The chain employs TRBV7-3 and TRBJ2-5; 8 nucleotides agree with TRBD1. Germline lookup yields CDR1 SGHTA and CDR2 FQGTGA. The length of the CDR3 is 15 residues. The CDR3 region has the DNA TGTGCCAGCAGCTCGACAGGGGCACCGCAAGATACCCAGTACTTC. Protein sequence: CASSSTGAPQDTQYF.

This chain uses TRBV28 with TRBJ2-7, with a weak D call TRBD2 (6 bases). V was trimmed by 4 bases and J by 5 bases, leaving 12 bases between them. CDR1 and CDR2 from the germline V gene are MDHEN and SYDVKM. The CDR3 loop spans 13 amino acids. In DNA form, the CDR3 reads TGTGCCAGCAGTTCCCCCCCGGGGGACGAGCAGTACTTC. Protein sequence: CASSSPPGDEQYF.

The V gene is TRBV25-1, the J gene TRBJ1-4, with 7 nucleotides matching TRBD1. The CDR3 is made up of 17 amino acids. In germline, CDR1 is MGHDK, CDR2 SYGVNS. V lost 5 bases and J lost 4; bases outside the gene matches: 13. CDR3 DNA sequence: TGTGCCAGCAGTAAAGGGACAGCCTTAACGGGTAATGAAAAACTGTTTTTT. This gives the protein CASSKGTALTGNEKLFF.

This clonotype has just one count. The CDR3 coding sequence is TGTGCCAGCAGTTACCGCGACAGGGGGCCAGGAGGCTACACCTTC. It encodes CASSYRDRGPGGYTF. This rearrangement joins TRBV6-6 to TRBJ1-2; TRBD1 matches 10 bases. The V segment lost 2 bases and the J segment 8 bases; nucleotides outside the gene matches: 8. The germline V gene has CDR1 MNHNY and CDR2 SVGAGI (reference sequence). This CDR3 region has 15 residues.

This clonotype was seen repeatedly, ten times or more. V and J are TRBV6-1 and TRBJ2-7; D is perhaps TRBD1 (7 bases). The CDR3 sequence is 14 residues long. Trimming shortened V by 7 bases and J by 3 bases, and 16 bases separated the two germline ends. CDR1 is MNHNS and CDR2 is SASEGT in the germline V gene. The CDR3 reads CASTRQGGGYEQYF. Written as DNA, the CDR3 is TGTGCCAGCACCCGACAGGGAGGAGGCTACGAGCAGTACTTC.

CDR3 amino acids: CASSFRGPRIEKLFF. The CDR3 region has the DNA TGTGCCAGCAGCTTCCGCGGACCTAGGATTGAAAAACTGTTTTTT. The chain has TRBV5-4 and TRBJ1-4, with no clear D. Per the germline V gene, CDR1 is SGHNT and CDR2 is YYREEE (reference sequence). Trimming pared 2 bases from V and 7 bases from J, leaving 15 bases between. This CDR3 has 15 residues.

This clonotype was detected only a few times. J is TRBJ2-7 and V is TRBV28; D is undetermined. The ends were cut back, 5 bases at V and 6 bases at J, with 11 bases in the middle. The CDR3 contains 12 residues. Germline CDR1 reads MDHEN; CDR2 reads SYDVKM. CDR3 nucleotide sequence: TGTGCCAGCAGTCCCCTAGGATTCGAGCAGTACTTC. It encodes CASSPLGFEQYF.

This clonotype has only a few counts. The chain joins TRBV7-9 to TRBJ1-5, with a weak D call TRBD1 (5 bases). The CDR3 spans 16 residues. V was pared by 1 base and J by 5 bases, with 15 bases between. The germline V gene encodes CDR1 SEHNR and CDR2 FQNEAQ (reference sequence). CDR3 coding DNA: TGTGCCAGCAGCTTAGGGTCGGGCAGGGCGGATCAGCCCCAGCATTTT. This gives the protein CASSLGSGRADQPQHF. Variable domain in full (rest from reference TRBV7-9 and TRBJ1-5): DTGVSQNPRHKITKRGQNVTFRCDPISEHNRLYWYRQTLGQGPEFLTYFQNEAQLEKSRLLSDRFSAERPKGSFSTLEIQRTEQGDSAMYLCASSLGSGRADQPQHFGDGTRLSIL.

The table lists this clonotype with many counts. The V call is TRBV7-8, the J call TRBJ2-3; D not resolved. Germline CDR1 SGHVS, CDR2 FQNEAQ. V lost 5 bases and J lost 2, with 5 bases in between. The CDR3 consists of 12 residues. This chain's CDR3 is CASSPFTDTQYF. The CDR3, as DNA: TGTGCCAGCAGCCCTTTCACAGATACGCAGTATTTT. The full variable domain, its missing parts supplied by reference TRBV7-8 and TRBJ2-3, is GAGVSQSPRYKVAKRGQDVALRCDPISGHVSLFWYQQALGQGPEFLTYFQNEAQLDKSGLPSDRFFAERPEGSVSTLKIQRTQQEDSAVYLCASSPFTDTQYFGPGTRLTVL.

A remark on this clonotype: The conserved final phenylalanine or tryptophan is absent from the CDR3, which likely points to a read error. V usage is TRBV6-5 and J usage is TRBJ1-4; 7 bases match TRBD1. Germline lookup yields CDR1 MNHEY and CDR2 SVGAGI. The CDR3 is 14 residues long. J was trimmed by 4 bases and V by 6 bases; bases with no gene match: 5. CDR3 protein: CASRFAGGNEKLFV. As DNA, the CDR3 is TGTGCCAGCAGGTTCGCAGGGGGTAATGAAAAACTGTTTGTT.

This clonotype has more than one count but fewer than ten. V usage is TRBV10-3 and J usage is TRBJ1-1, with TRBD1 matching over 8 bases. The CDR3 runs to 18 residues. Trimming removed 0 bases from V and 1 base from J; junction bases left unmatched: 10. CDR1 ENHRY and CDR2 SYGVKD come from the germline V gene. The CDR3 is CAISESRIQGAGNTEAFF. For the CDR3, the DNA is TGTGCCATCAGTGAGTCAAGGATCCAGGGGGCAGGGAACACTGAAGCTTTCTTT.